A single sample is the source of the 9 T cell receptor beta chains below, sequenced in a study of cytomegalovirus exposure and HLA in healthy donors. Primers for the PCR totalled 60 Vbeta and 13 Jbeta. Some clones are missing from TCRdb's copy, which holds only in-frame ones; the method was immunoSEQ multiplex PCR. The data contain about 110,000 clones, about 80% of them singletons. The material sequenced was PBMCs. All receptors come from a woman aged 55-70 years in good health and CMV-seropositive.

The chain carries TRBV5-1 and TRBJ2-3; 7 nucleotides line up with TRBD1. Per germline, CDR1 SGHRS and CDR2 YFSETQ. The CDR3 length is 15 residues. V was pared by 0 bases and J by 2 bases, with 3 bases of the junction left unmatched. CDR3 region: CASSLATGITDTQYF. The CDR3, as DNA: TGCGCCAGCAGCTTGGCGACAGGGATCACAGATACGCAGTATTTT.

This chain connects TRBV5-1 to TRBJ1-1, with D possibly being TRBD1 (6 bases). V was cut by 1 base and J by 0 bases, with 16 bases left in between. The CDR3 has 17 amino acids. Germline CDR1 and CDR2: SGHRS and YFSETQ. The CDR3 DNA reads as TGCGCCAGCAGCTTGTGGGGGCTGGCAGACATGAACACTGAAGCTTTCTTT. Protein product: CASSLWGLADMNTEAFF.

The chain recombines TRBV5-1 with TRBJ1-1; D is undetermined. Germline loops: CDR1 SGHRS, CDR2 YFSETQ. The germline V and J ends were trimmed by 0 bases and 1 base, with 10 bases remaining between them. The CDR3 is made up of 15 amino acids. CDR3 residues: CASSLAPTGNTEAFF. The CDR3 bases are TGCGCCAGCAGCTTGGCCCCCACGGGGAACACTGAAGCTTTCTTT.

Here the CDR3 reads CASSVLAYEQYF. The CDR3 nucleotides read TGTGCCAGCAGTGTACTAGCGTACGAGCAGTACTTC. The chain is built from TRBV6-6 and TRBJ2-7; 7 bases are shared with TRBD2. Germline V gene lookup returns CDR1 MNHNY and CDR2 SVGAGI (reference sequence). V shed 5 bases, J shed 4 bases, and the junction held 2 bases outside the gene matches. The CDR3 extends over 12 amino acids.

V and J are TRBV30 and TRBJ2-1; a possible D gene is TRBD2 (6 bases). Germline V lookup: CDR1 GTSNPN, CDR2 SVGIG (reference sequence). V was trimmed by 5 bases and J by 0 bases, leaving 14 bases between them. The CDR3 sequence is 15 residues long. The CDR3 DNA reads TGTGCCTGGGCGGAGGGGCCCAGCTCCTACAATGAGCAGTTCTTC. Encoded protein: CAWAEGPSSYNEQFF.

The chain employs TRBV28 and TRBJ1-4, with a tentative D call TRBD1 (5 bases). V dropped 10 bases and J dropped 6 bases, with 12 bases sitting between them. The CDR3 is 12 residues long. Germline CDR1 MDHEN, CDR2 SYDVKM. In DNA, the CDR3 is TGTGCCATCTCCGAGACAGATGAAAAACTGTTTTTT. Encoded protein: CAISETDEKLFF.

CDR3 nucleotide sequence: TGTGCCATCAGTCGGACAGTTCGAGGGAGTGCCTCCGGAGAGACCCAGTACTTC. Protein: CAISRTVRGSASGETQYF. V usage is TRBV10-3 and J usage is TRBJ2-5, with D possibly matching TRBD1 (6 bases). The CDR3 length is 18 residues. Germline V gene lookup returns CDR1 ENHRY and CDR2 SYGVKD. The V and J ends lost 5 bases and 4 bases respectively, with 26 bases between them.

This chain links TRBV7-3 with TRBJ2-3, with D possibly being TRBD1 (5 bases). Germline loops: CDR1 SGHTA, CDR2 FQGTGA. The CDR3 totals 14 residues. Trimming pared 5 bases from V and 2 bases from J, leaving 11 bases between. The CDR3 DNA reads as TGTGCCAGCAGCCAGGGTGGGTTCACAGATACGCAGTATTTT. This codes for CASSQGGFTDTQYF.

A few counts support this clone. The chain has TRBV15 and TRBJ1-5; no firm D call. CDR3 length: 14 residues. In germline, CDR1 is LNHNV, CDR2 YYDKDF (reference sequence). V was shortened by 1 base and J by 5 bases, with 9 bases between the two germline ends. CDR3 coding DNA: TGTGCCACCAGCAGAGTGTCTGTAGATCAGCCCCAGCATTTT. Encoded protein: CATSRVSVDQPQHF.